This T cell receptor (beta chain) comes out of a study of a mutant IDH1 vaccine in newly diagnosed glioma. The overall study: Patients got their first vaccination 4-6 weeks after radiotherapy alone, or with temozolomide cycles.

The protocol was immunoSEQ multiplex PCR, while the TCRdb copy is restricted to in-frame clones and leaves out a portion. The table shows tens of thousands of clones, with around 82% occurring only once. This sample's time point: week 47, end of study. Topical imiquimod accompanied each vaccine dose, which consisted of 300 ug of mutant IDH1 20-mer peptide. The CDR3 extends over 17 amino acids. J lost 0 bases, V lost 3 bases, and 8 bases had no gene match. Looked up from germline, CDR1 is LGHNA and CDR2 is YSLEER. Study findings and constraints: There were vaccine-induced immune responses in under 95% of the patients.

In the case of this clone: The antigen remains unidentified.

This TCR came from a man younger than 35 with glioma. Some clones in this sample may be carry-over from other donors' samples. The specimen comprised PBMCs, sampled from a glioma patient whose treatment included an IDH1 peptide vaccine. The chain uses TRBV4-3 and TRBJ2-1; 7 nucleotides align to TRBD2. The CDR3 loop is CASSQRPLASSYNEQFF. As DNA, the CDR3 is TGCGCCAGCAGCCAGAGGCCACTAGCGAGCTCCTACAATGAGCAGTTCTTC.